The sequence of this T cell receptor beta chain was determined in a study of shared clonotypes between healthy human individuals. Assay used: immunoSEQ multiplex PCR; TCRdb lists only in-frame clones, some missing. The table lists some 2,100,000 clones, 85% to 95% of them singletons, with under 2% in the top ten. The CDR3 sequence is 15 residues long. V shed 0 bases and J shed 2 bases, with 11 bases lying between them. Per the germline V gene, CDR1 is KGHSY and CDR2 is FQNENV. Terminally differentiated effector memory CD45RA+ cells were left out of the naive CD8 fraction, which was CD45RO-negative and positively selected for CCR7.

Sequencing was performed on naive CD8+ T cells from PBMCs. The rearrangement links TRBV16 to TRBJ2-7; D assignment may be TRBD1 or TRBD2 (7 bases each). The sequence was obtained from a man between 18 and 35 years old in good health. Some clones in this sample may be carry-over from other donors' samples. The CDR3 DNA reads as TGTGCCAGCAGCCAATCCCAGGGGGGGCCCTACGAGCAGTACTTC. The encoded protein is CASSQSQGGPYEQYF.